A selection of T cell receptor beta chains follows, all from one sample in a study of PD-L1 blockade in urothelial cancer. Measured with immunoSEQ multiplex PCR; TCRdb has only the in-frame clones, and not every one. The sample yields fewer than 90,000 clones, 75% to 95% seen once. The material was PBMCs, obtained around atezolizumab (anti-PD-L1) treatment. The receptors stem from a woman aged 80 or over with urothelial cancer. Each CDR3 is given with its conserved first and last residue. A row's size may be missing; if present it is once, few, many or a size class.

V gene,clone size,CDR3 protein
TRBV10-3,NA,CAISGRGAGANVLTF
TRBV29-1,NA,CSAQDGGETQYF
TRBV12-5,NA,CASGLAQGNEAFF
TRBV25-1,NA,CASRGESSYEQYF
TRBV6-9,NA,CASSYHEGRGDQPQHF
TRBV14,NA,CASSHRDYNEQFF
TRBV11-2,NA,CASSFTGTSVHEQFF
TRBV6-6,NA,CASSYRGNTEAFF
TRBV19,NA,CASSTGTGYTGELFF
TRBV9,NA,CASSVGVGGFSGNTIYF
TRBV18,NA,CASSTVGSGNPFSYNEQFF
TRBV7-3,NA,CASRRGPGPPGGRFGELFF
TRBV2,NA,CASSELQGNQPQHF
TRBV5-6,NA,CASSLAIGELFF
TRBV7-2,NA,CASSQGLVSSYEQYF
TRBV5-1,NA,CASSLSGFEQYF
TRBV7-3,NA,CASSSEIEDTQYF
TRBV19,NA,CASSGQRFSYEQYF
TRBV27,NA,CASSYSQSYGYTF
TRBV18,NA,CASSPLASGLTNEQFF
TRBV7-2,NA,CASRPGLAGNNEQFF
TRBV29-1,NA,CSAVGQGQETQYF
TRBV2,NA,CASTPGLGLGTQYF
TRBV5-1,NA,CASSLTGGSTEAFF
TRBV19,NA,CASSIPLAGYTGELFF
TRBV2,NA,CASSAERQGGQPQHF
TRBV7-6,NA,CASSLAQGGYNYEQYF
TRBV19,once,CASTEIQGGAYSYTF
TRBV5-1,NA,CASSWSGGPLETQYF
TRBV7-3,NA,CASSPTGRRSTDTQYF
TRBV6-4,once,CATSSGPWDEQFF
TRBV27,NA,CASRWGSGGQQFF
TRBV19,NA,CASNPGRGYEQYF
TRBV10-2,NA,CASGFLAILGKGGPLEQYF
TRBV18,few,CASSPGLAPSDTQYF
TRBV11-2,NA,CASSPGLDIYF
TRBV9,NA,CASSVATGTSGAGEQETQYF
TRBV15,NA,CATSRPLNLGGSYNEQFF
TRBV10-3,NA,CAISVQREDFYEQYF
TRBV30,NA,CAWSGTGFYGYTF
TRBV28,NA,CASSFDRNRMSHSGANVLTF
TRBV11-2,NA,CASSATSGIDEQFF
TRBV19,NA,CASSTGGPEAFF
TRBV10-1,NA,CASSGQGSSDSNQPQHF
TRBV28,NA,CASSSLTSGRFYEQYF
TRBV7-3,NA,CASSPGGKETQYF
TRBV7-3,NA,CASSSDSLAMEQFF
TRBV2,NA,CASSELPGGGGELFF
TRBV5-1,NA,CASSLASRGYEQYF
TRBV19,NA,CASSITPGRANTEAFF
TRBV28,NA,CASSSGQGLVYEQYF
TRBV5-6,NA,CASSPLAQLAYNEQFF
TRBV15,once,CATSRDRGRSYEQYF
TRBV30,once,CAWQGLGTEAFF